The next 17 T cell receptor beta chains were all read from a single sample in a study of identical twins' blood T cells (dated by TCRdb to about 2013). The library was produced with 5' RACE. TCRdb lists the instrument as Illumina Genome Analyzer IIx. TCRdb took the public reads, trimmed them with fastp at Q25, ran MiXCR for clone calling and kept in-frame beta chains. Each record represents a unique CDR3 protein, reported with the most common genes and DNA among its rows. Counted in this sample were fewer than 450,000 distinct CDR3 sequences; roughly 28% of them appeared once. The ten largest clones capture around 5.6% of the sample. The specimen sequenced was PBMCs. The receptors were gathered from a woman aged 18 to 49 in good health.

This clonotype has only a few counts. The V and J genes are TRBV4-2 and TRBJ2-3, with 11 nucleotides matching TRBD2. The trim removed 3 bases at V and 2 bases at J, leaving 10 bases unmatched. The CDR3 is 18 amino acids. Germline V CDR1 and CDR2: LGHNA, YNFKEQ. The CDR3 is CASSQFETSGDSTDTQYF. As DNA, the CDR3 is TGTGCCAGCAGCCAGTTCGAGACTAGCGGGGACTCCACAGATACGCAGTATTTT.

J is TRBJ1-4 and V is TRBV29-1; 7 nucleotides line up with TRBD1. The germline V gene has CDR1 SQVTM and CDR2 ANQGSEA. V trimming: 3 bases; J trimming: 8 bases; junction bases outside the gene matches: 3. CDR3 length: 12 amino acids. CDR3 in amino acids: CSVEGQREKLFF. The CDR3 nucleotides are TGCAGCGTTGAGGGACAGCGCGAAAAACTGTTTTTT.

This clonotype has just a few counts. The J gene is TRBJ1-2, the V gene TRBV6-1, with D possibly TRBD1 on 5 matching bases. This CDR3 has 14 amino acids. Trimming left V 4 bases short and J 4 bases short, with 13 bases between. Germline V gene lookup returns CDR1 MNHNS and CDR2 SASEGT. CDR3 region: CASSGLDNSYGYTF. CDR3 in DNA: TGTGCCAGCAGTGGCTTGGACAACTCCTATGGCTACACCTTC.

In its sample, this clonotype was seen a few times. The chain employs TRBV29-1 and TRBJ2-1; TRBD2 agrees at 11 bases. Per germline, CDR1 SQVTM and CDR2 ANQGSEA. The CDR3 loop spans 13 amino acids. V shed 7 bases, J shed 10 bases, and the junction held 9 bases outside the gene matches. CDR3 loop: CSAELAGVQEQFF. Here the CDR3 DNA reads TGCAGCGCGGAACTAGCGGGAGTACAAGAGCAGTTCTTC.

This clonotype was found many times. The chain links TRBV11-3 to TRBJ2-3, with D unclear. The CDR3 runs 12 residues. Trimming pared 1 base from V and 6 bases from J, leaving 5 bases between. Germline values: CDR1 SGHNT, CDR2 YENEEA. In nucleotides, the CDR3 is TGTGCCAGCAGCTTAGTTCCCGATACGCAGTATTTT. The encoded protein is CASSLVPDTQYF. The whole variable domain, filled in from reference TRBV11-3 and TRBJ2-3, reads EAGVVQSPRYKIIEKKQPVAFWCNPISGHNTLYWYLQNLGQGPELLIRYENEEAVDDSQLPKDRFSAERLKGVDSTLKIQPAELGDSAVYLCASSLVPDTQYFGPGTRLTVL.

The chain recombines TRBV20-1 with TRBJ1-2; D gene unclear. This CDR3 has 11 residues. The V gene lost 5 bases and the J gene lost 1 base, with 5 bases spanning the gap. Germline CDR1 is DFQATT and CDR2 is SNEGSKA (reference sequence). The CDR3 DNA is TGCAGTGCTCGCCTTAACTATGGCTACACCTTC. This sequence encodes CSARLNYGYTF.

To note about this clonotype: It may be a read error: a sequence one base away is much more abundant. The V call is TRBV5-6, the J call TRBJ2-1; 7 bases agree with TRBD2. This CDR3 contains 18 residues. The germline CDR1 and CDR2 sequences are SGHDT and YYEEEE. The CDR3 DNA reads as TGTGCCGGCAGCTTGGTCTGGACTAGTCAAACCCGAAACAATGAGCAGTTCTTC. Translated: CAGSLVWTSQTRNNEQFF. Based on the CDR3 plus reference TRBV5-6 and TRBJ2-1, the full variable domain is DAGVTQSPTHLIKTRGQQVTLRCSPKSGHDTVSWYQQALGQGPQFIFQYYEEEERQRGNFPDRFSGHQFPNYSSELNVNALLLGDSALYLCAGSLVWTSQTRNNEQFFGPGTRLTVL.

The chain recombines TRBV5-1 with TRBJ2-7; D gene uncertain. With 0 bases removed from V and 3 bases from J, the gap between germline ends came to 13 bases. Per germline, CDR1 SGHRS and CDR2 YFSETQ. This CDR3 has 15 amino acids. CDR3 region: CASSLAIGKGYEQYF. The CDR3 DNA reads as TGCGCCAGCAGCTTGGCCATCGGAAAGGGCTACGAGCAGTACTTC.

There are many counts of this clonotype. The genes are TRBV5-1 and TRBJ2-2; D perhaps matches TRBD1 (5 bases). The V and J ends lost 6 bases and 2 bases respectively, with 17 bases between them. This CDR3 spans 16 amino acids. CDR1 and CDR2 (germline): SGHRS, YFSETQ. CDR3 sequence reads: CASIERGNFNTGELFF. The DNA for the CDR3 is TGCGCCAGCATTGAAAGGGGAAATTTTAACACCGGGGAGCTGTTTTTT.

The chain is built from TRBV6-1 and TRBJ2-3; tentative D call: TRBD2 (5 bases). Looked up from germline, CDR1 is MNHNS and CDR2 is SASEGT. V dropped 4 bases and J dropped 0 bases, with 14 bases sitting between them. This CDR3 comprises 16 residues. The CDR3 sequence is CASSVQDSLSTDTQYF. The CDR3 bases are TGTGCCAGCAGTGTCCAGGACTCCCTTAGCACAGATACGCAGTATTTT.

This clonotype was seen a few times. The rearrangement links TRBV20-1 to TRBJ1-1, with D perhaps TRBD1 (6 bases). Trimming took 5 bases from V and 10 from J, leaving 14 bases between them. The CDR3 spans 11 residues. Germline loops: CDR1 DFQATT, CDR2 SNEGSKA (reference sequence). CDR3: CSAGRQAGAFF. For the CDR3, the DNA is TGCAGTGCTGGAAGACAGGCGGGAGCTTTCTTT.

Concerning this clonotype itself: One end of the junction is discordant with germline, which a read error may explain. The gene calls are TRBV12-5 and TRBJ1-3; D is uncertain. In germline, CDR1 is LGHNT, CDR2 FRNRAP. The CDR3 is 13 residues long. CDR3: CASASDSVNTIYF. The CDR3 DNA follows: TGTGCTAGTGCCTCGGACTCTGTAAACACCATATATTTT.

The DNA of the CDR3 is TGCGCCAGCAGCTTGGACTGGACAGGAGGAAGATCACCCCTCCACTTT. Protein product: CASSLDWTGGRSPLHF. The chain carries TRBV5-1 and TRBJ1-6, with 7 bases aligning to TRBD1. Germline CDR1 reads SGHRS; CDR2 reads YFSETQ. The length of the CDR3 is 16 residues. V gave up 0 bases and J gave up 10 bases; unmatched junction bases: 10.

The gene calls are TRBV6-2 or TRBV6-3 and TRBJ2-1; weak D call: TRBD1 (6 bases). CDR1 is MNHEY, CDR2 SVGEGT, per germline. The CDR3 is 16 residues long. The V and J ends lost 8 bases and 0 bases respectively, with 17 bases between them. For the CDR3, the DNA is TGTGCCAGCCAAGCTAGGACAGTCAGCTCCTACAATGAGCAGTTCTTC. This encodes CASQARTVSSYNEQFF.

This clonotype was detected ten times or more. The chain couples TRBV7-9 to TRBJ2-7; a possible D gene is TRBD2 (5 bases). The CDR3 runs to 14 residues. Trimming took off 5 bases at V and 2 bases at J, with 13 bases between the two ends. CDR1 and CDR2 (germline): SEHNR, FQNEAQ (reference sequence). CDR3 residues: CASSLAPLAYEQYF. The CDR3 region has the DNA TGTGCCAGCAGCCTCGCCCCACTAGCCTACGAGCAGTACTTC.

The J gene is TRBJ2-3, the V gene TRBV2; D ambiguous. CDR1 is SNHLY and CDR2 is FYNNEI in the germline V gene. The CDR3 covers 14 residues. V was clipped by 4 bases and J by 0 bases, with 8 bases between them. The CDR3 here is CASSVERSTDTQYF. The CDR3 DNA reads as TGTGCCAGCAGTGTGGAGAGGAGCACAGATACGCAGTATTTT.

This clonotype was picked up many times. The V gene is TRBV6-2 or TRBV6-3, the J gene TRBJ1-1; the D is unclear. There are 14 residues in the CDR3. Germline-derived CDR1 and CDR2 are MNHEY and SVGEGT. Trimming stripped 7 bases from V and 0 bases from J, with 12 bases between. The CDR3 spells CASTLIGVNTEAFF. In nucleotides, the CDR3 is TGTGCCAGCACCCTGATTGGGGTGAACACTGAAGCTTTCTTT.